This T cell receptor beta chain came from a study of shared clonotypes between healthy human individuals. Study information: Those who served as donors were a couple of women and a few men between the ages of 18 and 49.

Those who donated were healthy HIV-negative adults, with no recent acute infections or vaccinations reported. Overall study results and limits: The low donor count limited represented genetic and exposure-history diversity.

Remarks on this clone: Its matching antigen is unknown.

Per the germline V gene, CDR1 is PRHDT and CDR2 is FYEKMQ (reference sequence). J was trimmed by 2 bases and V by 4 bases; bases with no gene match: 5. There are 14 residues in the CDR3. Replicate PCRs run on unsorted PBMC used approximately 300 ng DNA, which was approximately 29,000 T cell genomes. TCRdb keeps only in-frame clones here, not all; method: immunoSEQ multiplex PCR. Seen here are fewer than 650,000 clones, about 79% observed once, and the top ten hold under 15%. This chain links TRBV13 with TRBJ2-7; TRBD2 matches at 7 bases. The sequence was obtained from a woman aged 40 to 50 in good health. Some clones in this sample may be carry-over from other donors' samples. Source material: PBMCs. The chain's CDR3 is CASSSLAEPYEQYF. CDR3 nucleotide sequence: TGTGCCAGCAGCTCTCTAGCGGAACCCTACGAGCAGTACTTC.